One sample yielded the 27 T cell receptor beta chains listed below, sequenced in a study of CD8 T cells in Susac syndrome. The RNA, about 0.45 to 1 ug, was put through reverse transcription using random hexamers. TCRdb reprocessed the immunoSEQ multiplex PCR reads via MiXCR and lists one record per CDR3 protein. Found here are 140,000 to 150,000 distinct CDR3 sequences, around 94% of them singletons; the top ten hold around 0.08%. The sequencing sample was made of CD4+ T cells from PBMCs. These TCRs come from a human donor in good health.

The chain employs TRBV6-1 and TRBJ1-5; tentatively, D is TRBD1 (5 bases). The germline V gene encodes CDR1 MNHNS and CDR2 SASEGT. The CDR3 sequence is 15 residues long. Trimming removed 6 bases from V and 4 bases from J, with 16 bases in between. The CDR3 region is CASRETRRGNQPQHF. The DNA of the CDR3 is TGTGCCAGCAGGGAAACACGGAGGGGTAATCAGCCCCAGCATTTT.

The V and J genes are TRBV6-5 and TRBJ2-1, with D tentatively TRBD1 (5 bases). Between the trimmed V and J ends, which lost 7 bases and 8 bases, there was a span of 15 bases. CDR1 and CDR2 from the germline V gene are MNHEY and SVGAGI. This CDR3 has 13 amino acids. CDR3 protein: CASKGASWDEQFF. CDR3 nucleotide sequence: TGTGCCAGCAAAGGGGCATCTTGGGATGAGCAGTTCTTC.

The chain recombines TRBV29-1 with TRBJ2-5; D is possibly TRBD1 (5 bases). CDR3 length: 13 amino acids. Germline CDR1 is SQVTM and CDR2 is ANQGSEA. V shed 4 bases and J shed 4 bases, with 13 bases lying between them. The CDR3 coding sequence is TGCAGCGTTGTAGGGGTTTCAGGAGAGACCCAGTACTTC. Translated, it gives CSVVGVSGETQYF.

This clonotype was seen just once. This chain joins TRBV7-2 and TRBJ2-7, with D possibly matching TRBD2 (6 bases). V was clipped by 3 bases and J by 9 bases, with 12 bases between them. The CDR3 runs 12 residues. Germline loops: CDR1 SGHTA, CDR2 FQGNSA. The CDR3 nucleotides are TGTGCCAGCAGCTTCGGACCGCGGGGGCAGTACTTC. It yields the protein CASSFGPRGQYF.

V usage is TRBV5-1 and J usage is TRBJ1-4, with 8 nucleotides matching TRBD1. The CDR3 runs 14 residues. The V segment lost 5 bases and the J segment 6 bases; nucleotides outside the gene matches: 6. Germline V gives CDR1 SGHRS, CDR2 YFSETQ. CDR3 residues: CASRRAGGHEKLFF. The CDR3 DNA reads TGCGCCAGCAGGAGGGCAGGGGGCCATGAAAAACTGTTTTTT. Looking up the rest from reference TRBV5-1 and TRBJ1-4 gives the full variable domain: KAGVTQTPRYLIKTRGQQVTLSCSPISGHRSVSWYQQTPGQGLQFLFEYFSETQRNKGNFPGRFSGRQFSNSRSEMNVSTLELGDSALYLCASRRAGGHEKLFFGSGTQLSVL.

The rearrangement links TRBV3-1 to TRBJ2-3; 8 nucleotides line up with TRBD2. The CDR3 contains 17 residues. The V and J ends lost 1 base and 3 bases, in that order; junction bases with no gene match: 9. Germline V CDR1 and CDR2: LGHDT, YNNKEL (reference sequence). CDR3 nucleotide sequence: TGTGCCAGCAGCCAAGGTGGTAGCGGGATAGGTACAGATACGCAGTATTTT. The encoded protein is CASSQGGSGIGTDTQYF.

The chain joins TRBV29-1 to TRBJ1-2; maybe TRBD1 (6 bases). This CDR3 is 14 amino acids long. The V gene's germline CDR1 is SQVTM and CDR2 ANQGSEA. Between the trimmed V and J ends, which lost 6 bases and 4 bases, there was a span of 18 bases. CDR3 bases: TGCAGCGTCGACCCTACGGGACATATCTATGGCTACACCTTC. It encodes CSVDPTGHIYGYTF.

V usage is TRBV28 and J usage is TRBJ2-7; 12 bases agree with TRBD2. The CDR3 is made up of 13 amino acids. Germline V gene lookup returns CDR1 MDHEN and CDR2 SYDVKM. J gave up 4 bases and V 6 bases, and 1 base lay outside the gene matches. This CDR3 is CASRTSGSYEQYF. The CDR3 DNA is TGTGCCAGCAGGACTAGCGGGAGTTACGAGCAGTACTTC. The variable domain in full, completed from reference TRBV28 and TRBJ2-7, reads DVKVTQSSRYLVKRTGEKVFLECVQDMDHENMFWYRQDPGLGLRLIYFSYDVKMKEKGDIPEGYSVSREKKERFSLILESASTNQTSMYLCASRTSGSYEQYFGPGTRLTVT.

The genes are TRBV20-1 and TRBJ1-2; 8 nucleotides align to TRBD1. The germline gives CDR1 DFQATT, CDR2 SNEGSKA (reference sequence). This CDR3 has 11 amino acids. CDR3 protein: CQWTWTGGYTF. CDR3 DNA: TGCCAGTGGACGTGGACAGGGGGCTACACCTTC.

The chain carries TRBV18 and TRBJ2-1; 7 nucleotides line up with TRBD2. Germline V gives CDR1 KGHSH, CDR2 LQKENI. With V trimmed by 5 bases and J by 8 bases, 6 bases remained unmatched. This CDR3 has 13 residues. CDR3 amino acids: CASSWRERDEQFF. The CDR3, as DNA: TGTGCCAGCTCATGGCGGGAGAGGGATGAGCAGTTCTTC.

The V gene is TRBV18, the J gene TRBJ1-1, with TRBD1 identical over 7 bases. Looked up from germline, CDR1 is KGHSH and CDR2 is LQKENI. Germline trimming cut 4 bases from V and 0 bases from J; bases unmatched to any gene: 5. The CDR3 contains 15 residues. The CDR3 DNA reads TGTGCCAGCTCACTAGAGACAGGGCTGAACACTGAAGCTTTCTTT. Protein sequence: CASSLETGLNTEAFF.

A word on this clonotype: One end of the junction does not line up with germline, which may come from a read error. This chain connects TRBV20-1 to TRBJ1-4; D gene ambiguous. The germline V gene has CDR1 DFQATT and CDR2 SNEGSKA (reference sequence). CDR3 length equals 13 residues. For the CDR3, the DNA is TGCAGTGTTAGACCCGTGGCTAATGAAAAACTGTTTTTT. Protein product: CSVRPVANEKLFF.

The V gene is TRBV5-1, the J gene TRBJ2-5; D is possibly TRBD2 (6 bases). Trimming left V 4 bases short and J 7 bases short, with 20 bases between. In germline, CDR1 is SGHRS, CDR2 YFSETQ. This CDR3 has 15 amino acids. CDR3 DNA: TGCGCCAGCAGCCCGTACGGGGGACCCGACGGGACCCAGTACTTC. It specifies CASSPYGGPDGTQYF. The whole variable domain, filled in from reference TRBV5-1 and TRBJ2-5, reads KAGVTQTPRYLIKTRGQQVTLSCSPISGHRSVSWYQQTPGQGLQFLFEYFSETQRNKGNFPGRFSGRQFSNSRSEMNVSTLELGDSALYLCASSPYGGPDGTQYFGPGTRLLVL.

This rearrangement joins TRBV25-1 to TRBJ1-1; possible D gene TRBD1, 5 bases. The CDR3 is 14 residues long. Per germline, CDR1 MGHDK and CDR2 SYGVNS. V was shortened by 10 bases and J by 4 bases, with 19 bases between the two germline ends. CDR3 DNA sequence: TGTGCCACCAAGAGAGACGCGAGGGGCACTGAAGCTTTCTTT. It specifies CATKRDARGTEAFF.

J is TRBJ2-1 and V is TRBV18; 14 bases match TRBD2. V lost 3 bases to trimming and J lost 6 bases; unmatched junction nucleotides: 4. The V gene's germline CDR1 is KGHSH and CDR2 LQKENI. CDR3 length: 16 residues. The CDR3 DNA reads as TGTGCCAGCTCACCGGGGACTAGCGGGAGTGCCAATGAGCAGTTCTTC. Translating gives CASSPGTSGSANEQFF.

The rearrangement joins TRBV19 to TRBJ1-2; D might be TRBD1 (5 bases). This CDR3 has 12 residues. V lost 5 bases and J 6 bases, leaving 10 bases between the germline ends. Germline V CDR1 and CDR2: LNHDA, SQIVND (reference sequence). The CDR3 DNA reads TGTGCCAGTAGTCGTTTCAGGGATGGCTACACCTTC. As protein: CASSRFRDGYTF.

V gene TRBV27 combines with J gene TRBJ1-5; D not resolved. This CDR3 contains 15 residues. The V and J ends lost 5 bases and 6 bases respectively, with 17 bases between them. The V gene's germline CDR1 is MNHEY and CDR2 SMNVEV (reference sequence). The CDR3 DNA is TGTGCCAGCAGTCCTGATGGGAGGGCTAGTCAGCCCCAGCATTTT. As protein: CASSPDGRASQPQHF.

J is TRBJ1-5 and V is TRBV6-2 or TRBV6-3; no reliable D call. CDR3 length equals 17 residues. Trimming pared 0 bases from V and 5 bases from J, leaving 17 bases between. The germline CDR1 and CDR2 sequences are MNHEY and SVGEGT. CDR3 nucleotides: TGTGCCAGCAGTTACTCGATAGGGTCCAACTCACATCAGCCCCAGCATTTT. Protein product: CASSYSIGSNSHQPQHF.

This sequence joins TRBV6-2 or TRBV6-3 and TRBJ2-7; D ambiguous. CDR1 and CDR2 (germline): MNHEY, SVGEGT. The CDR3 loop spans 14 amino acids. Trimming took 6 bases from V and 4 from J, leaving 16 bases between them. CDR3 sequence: CASSYLTDMYEQYF. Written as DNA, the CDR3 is TGTGCCAGCAGCTACCTTACTGATATGTACGAGCAGTACTTC.

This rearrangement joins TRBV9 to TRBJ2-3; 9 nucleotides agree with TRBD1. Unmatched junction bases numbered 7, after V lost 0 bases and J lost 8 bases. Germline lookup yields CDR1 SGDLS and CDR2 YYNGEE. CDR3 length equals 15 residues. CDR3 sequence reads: CASSVADRGLSTQYF. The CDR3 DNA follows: TGTGCCAGCAGCGTAGCGGACAGGGGTTTAAGTACGCAGTATTTT.

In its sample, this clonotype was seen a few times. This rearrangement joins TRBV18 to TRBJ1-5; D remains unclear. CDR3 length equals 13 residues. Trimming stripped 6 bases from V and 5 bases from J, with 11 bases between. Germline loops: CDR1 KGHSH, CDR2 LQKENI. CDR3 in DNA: TGTGCCAGCTCGCCCGACCGGGATCAGCCCCAGCATTTT. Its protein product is CASSPDRDQPQHF.

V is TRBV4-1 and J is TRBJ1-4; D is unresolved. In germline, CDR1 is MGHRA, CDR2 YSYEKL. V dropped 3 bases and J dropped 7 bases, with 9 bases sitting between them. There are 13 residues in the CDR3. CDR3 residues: CASSHLRVEKLFF. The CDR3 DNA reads TGCGCCAGCAGCCACCTGAGGGTTGAAAAACTGTTTTTT.

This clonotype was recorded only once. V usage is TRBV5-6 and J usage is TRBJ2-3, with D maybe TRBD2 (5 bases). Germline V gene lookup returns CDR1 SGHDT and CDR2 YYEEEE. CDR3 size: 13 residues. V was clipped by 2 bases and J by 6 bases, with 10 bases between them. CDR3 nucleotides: TGTGCCAGCAGCTTCCGGGGTGTGGATACGCAGTATTTT. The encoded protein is CASSFRGVDTQYF.

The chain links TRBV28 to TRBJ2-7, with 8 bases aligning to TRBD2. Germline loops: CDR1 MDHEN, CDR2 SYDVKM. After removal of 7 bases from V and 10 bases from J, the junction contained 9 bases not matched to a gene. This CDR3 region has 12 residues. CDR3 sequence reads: CASNAAGVPQYF. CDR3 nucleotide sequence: TGTGCCAGCAACGCAGCGGGAGTTCCCCAGTACTTC.

CDR3 amino acids: CASSPTALDRGRRGYTF. The CDR3 DNA is TGTGCCAGCAGTCCAACAGCCTTGGACAGGGGAAGAAGAGGCTACACCTTC. The chain couples TRBV12-3 or TRBV12-4 to TRBJ1-2; 9 nucleotides line up with TRBD1. The CDR3 spans 17 residues. With 5 bases clipped from V and 8 bases from J, the junction kept 18 bases outside the gene matches.

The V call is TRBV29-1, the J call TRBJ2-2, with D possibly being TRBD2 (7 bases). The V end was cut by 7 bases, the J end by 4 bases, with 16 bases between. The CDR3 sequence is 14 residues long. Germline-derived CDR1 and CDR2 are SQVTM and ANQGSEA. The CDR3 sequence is CSALGGPTTGELFF. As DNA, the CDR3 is TGCAGCGCCCTGGGGGGGCCAACCACCGGGGAGCTGTTTTTT.

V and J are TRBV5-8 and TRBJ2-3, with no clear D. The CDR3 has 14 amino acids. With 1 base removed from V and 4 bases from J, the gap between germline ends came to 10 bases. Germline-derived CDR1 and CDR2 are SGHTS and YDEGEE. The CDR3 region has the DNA TGTGCCAGCAGCTTGCTGGGCAAGGCAGATACGCAGTATTTT. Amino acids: CASSLLGKADTQYF.